The 16 T cell receptor beta chains below come from one sample, sequenced in a study of neoadjuvant anti-PD-1 for oral cavity cancer. Only in-frame clones appear in the TCRdb table, and some are missing; sequencing was by immunoSEQ multiplex PCR. Among roughly 15,000 clones listed, 66% were seen once. This specimen was PBMCs, taken before nivolumab (anti-PD-1) treatment. These receptors all come from a person aged 40 to 85 with oral cavity squamous cell carcinoma.

The rearrangement joins TRBV28 to TRBJ2-3, with TRBD2 matching 11 bases. Trimming took 6 bases from V and 4 from J; bases not matched to a gene: 6. The CDR3 has 15 amino acids. CDR1 and CDR2 (germline): MDHEN, SYDVKM. The CDR3 region is CASRGSGRGADTQYF. Written as DNA, the CDR3 is TGTGCCAGCAGGGGTAGCGGGAGGGGAGCAGATACGCAGTATTTT.

The chain combines TRBV10-3 with TRBJ2-1, with TRBD2 matching over 9 bases. The CDR3 length is 14 residues. The V gene end was trimmed by 0 bases and the J gene end by 8 bases; junction bases not matched to a gene: 2. Germline V gene data show CDR1 as ENHRY and CDR2 as SYGVKD. The CDR3, as DNA: TGTGCCATCAGTGAGTCCCGGACTAGCGATGAGCAGTTCTTC. Translation gives CAISESRTSDEQFF.

The chain couples TRBV28 to TRBJ2-6; D uncertain. This CDR3 has 16 residues. Between the trimmed V and J ends, which lost 3 bases and 0 bases, there was a span of 9 bases. Germline lookup yields CDR1 MDHEN and CDR2 SYDVKM. The CDR3 DNA reads as TGTGCCAGCAGTTTGCCATCTTTCTCTGGGGCCAACGTCCTGACTTTC. Protein: CASSLPSFSGANVLTF.

The gene calls are TRBV6-1 and TRBJ1-4; tentative D call: TRBD1 (5 bases). Germline assignment: CDR1 MNHNS and CDR2 SASEGT. There are 14 residues in the CDR3. The germline V and J ends were trimmed by 6 bases and 2 bases, with 10 bases remaining between them. CDR3 amino acids: CASRGGITNEKLFF. In DNA form, the CDR3 reads TGTGCCAGCAGGGGGGGTATCACTAATGAAAAACTGTTTTTT.

The chain couples TRBV6-1 to TRBJ2-3; D is unresolved. Germline values: CDR1 MNHNS, CDR2 SASEGT. This CDR3 comprises 15 residues. V was clipped by 2 bases and J by 2 bases, with 11 bases between them. CDR3: CASSELRVPTDTQYF. The CDR3 coding sequence is TGTGCCAGCAGTGAACTTCGGGTTCCCACAGATACGCAGTATTTT.

This clone has only a few counts. CDR3 sequence: CASTLTVSVRAFF. DNA of the CDR3: TGTGCCAGCACCTTGACCGTGTCAGTCAGAGCTTTCTTT. The chain uses TRBV6-1 and TRBJ1-1; D uncertain. V lost 7 bases to trimming and J lost 10 bases, with 19 bases between them. Looked up from germline, CDR1 is MNHNS and CDR2 is SASEGT. This CDR3 has 13 residues.

The J gene is TRBJ1-2, the V gene TRBV29-1, with 12 bases identical to TRBD1. This CDR3 comprises 12 residues. Germline CDR1 reads SQVTM; CDR2 reads ANQGSEA. V dropped 4 bases and J dropped 14; count of bases not matched to a gene: 8. The chain's CDR3 is CSVVGTGGWGTF. The CDR3, as DNA: TGCAGCGTTGTAGGGACAGGGGGCTGGGGAACCTTC.

The genes are TRBV5-6 and TRBJ2-7; no clear D. Germline-derived CDR1 and CDR2 are SGHDT and YYEEEE. This CDR3 is built from 15 residues. V gave up 0 bases and J gave up 2 bases, with 12 bases separating them. The CDR3 is CASSLGDTAPYEQYF. The CDR3 DNA follows: TGTGCCAGCAGCTTGGGTGACACTGCTCCCTACGAGCAGTACTTC.

A few counts support this clone. The chain is built from TRBV11-2 and TRBJ2-1; 11 bases match TRBD2. CDR3 length equals 17 residues. The V and J ends lost 1 base and 6 bases, in that order; junction bases with no gene match: 8. Germline V CDR1 and CDR2: SGHAT, FQNNGV. This chain's CDR3 is CASSLVRLAGGGNEQFF. The CDR3, as DNA: TGTGCCAGCAGCTTAGTAAGGCTAGCGGGAGGAGGCAATGAGCAGTTCTTC.

The rearrangement links TRBV2 to TRBJ2-3; 13 bases line up with TRBD2. This CDR3 contains 15 residues. Germline assignment: CDR1 SNHLY and CDR2 FYNNEI. V lost 5 bases and J lost 6; bases outside the gene matches: 5. The CDR3: CASSQTSGRVDTQYF. DNA for the CDR3: TGTGCCAGCAGTCAAACTAGCGGGAGGGTGGATACGCAGTATTTT.

This clone was seen a handful of times. The chain carries TRBV30 and TRBJ1-2; TRBD1 aligns across 10 bases. CDR3 length: 17 amino acids. CDR1 is GTSNPN, CDR2 SVGIG, per germline (reference sequence). V lost 2 bases to trimming and J lost 5 bases; unmatched junction nucleotides: 14. CDR3 in DNA: TGTGCCTGGAGTCACCCCATCAACCGGGACAGGGGATATGGCTACACCTTC. Protein sequence: CAWSHPINRDRGYGYTF. Together with reference TRBV30 and TRBJ1-2, the CDR3 gives the full variable domain: SQTIHQWPATLVQPVGSPLSLECTVEGTSNPNLYWYRQAAGRGLQLLFYSVGIGQISSEVPQNLSASRPQDRQFILSSKKLLLSDSGFYLCAWSHPINRDRGYGYTFGSGTRLTVV.

The J gene is TRBJ2-3, the V gene TRBV4-2; D may be TRBD1 (5 bases). CDR3 length: 17 amino acids. Germline V gene lookup returns CDR1 LGHNA and CDR2 YNFKEQ. Trimming removed 4 bases from V and 2 bases from J, with 19 bases in between. In DNA, the CDR3 is TGTGCCAGCAGCCCCCGTTTAGGGGTGGGCGACACAGATACGCAGTATTTT. It translates to CASSPRLGVGDTDTQYF.

The chain carries TRBV6-5 and TRBJ2-7; 9 bases agree with TRBD1. Germline trimming cut 6 bases from V and 7 bases from J; bases unmatched to any gene: 13. This CDR3 comprises 15 residues. Germline CDR1 reads MNHEY; CDR2 reads SVGAGI. The CDR3 DNA reads TGTGCCAGCAGCCGACGGACAGGGGCTCCTAGTGAGCAGTACTTC. Translated: CASSRRTGAPSEQYF.

This rearrangement joins TRBV2 to TRBJ1-5; D unresolved. The CDR3 covers 14 residues. Trimming shortened V by 7 bases and J by 3 bases, and 13 bases separated the two germline ends. The germline gives CDR1 SNHLY, CDR2 FYNNEI. The CDR3 region has the DNA TGTGCCAGCAAGGGTACTAGGGACAATCAGCCCCAGCATTTT. This codes for CASKGTRDNQPQHF.

J is TRBJ1-5 and V is TRBV6-1; TRBD1 aligns across 7 bases. Trimming cost V 8 bases and J 7 bases; bases outside gene matches: 8. The germline V gene encodes CDR1 MNHNS and CDR2 SASEGT. The CDR3 runs 13 residues. CDR3 protein: CASQGVGGQPQHF. CDR3 DNA: TGTGCCAGCCAGGGGGTTGGAGGACAGCCCCAGCATTTT.

The chain uses TRBV10-2 and TRBJ2-1; TRBD2 agrees at 9 bases. Germline V gene lookup returns CDR1 WSHSY and CDR2 SAAADI. Trimming removed 2 bases from V and 7 bases from J; junction bases left unmatched: 6. This CDR3 spans 15 amino acids. The CDR3 sequence is CASSERASGKNEQFF. CDR3 coding DNA: TGCGCCAGCAGTGAGCGGGCTAGCGGGAAGAATGAGCAGTTCTTC.